This T cell receptor (beta chain) was recovered during a study of blood T cell repertoires in COVID-19. Repertoires were generated with immunoSEQ multiplex PCR, while TCRdb's copy carries only in-frame clones and drops some. This table holds about 160,000 clones, 79% found once. The CDR3 totals 15 residues. With 0 bases removed from V and 2 bases from J, the gap between germline ends came to 11 bases. CDR1 and CDR2 (germline): MNHEY, SVGEGT. Sequencing was carried out using peripheral blood. The V and J genes are TRBV6-2 or TRBV6-3 and TRBJ2-7, with D possibly being TRBD2 (6 bases). The TCR originated in a woman in her sixties with COVID-19, enrolled during active disease. The DNA for the CDR3 is TGTGCCAGCAGTTACTCGGGACTCCCCACCTACGAGCAGTACTTC. It is translated as CASSYSGLPTYEQYF.